This T cell receptor (beta chain) originates from a study of monozygotic twins with inflammatory bowel disease. One entry per CDR3 protein, without DNA, is what TCRdb gives after re-calling the 5' RACE reads. This table lists fewer than 350,000 distinct CDR3 sequences. The CDR3 covers 14 residues. Looked up from germline, CDR1 is MNHNS and CDR2 is SASEGT. The V gene is TRBV6-1, the J gene TRBJ1-6; the D call from TCRdb, TRBD1, cannot be confirmed without DNA. Material for sequencing was blood. This receptor was identified in a human donor with ulcerative colitis or Crohn's disease, or a healthy co-twin of an affected twin (not recorded which). The CDR3 reads CVSSRWANNSPLHF.